One and the same sample provided the 18 T cell receptor beta chains below, sequenced in a study of blood T cell repertoires in COVID-19. Data came from immunoSEQ multiplex PCR; TCRdb stores just in-frame clones and leaves some out. The data show 150,000 or so clones, with around 82% seen just once and around 4% held by the top ten. The sample taken for sequencing was peripheral blood. These receptors came from an older woman with acute or convalescent COVID-19.

V is TRBV7-3 and J is TRBJ2-1; TRBD2 might be the D (5 bases). Germline CDR1 and CDR2: SGHTA and FQGTGA. V lost 6 bases, J lost 0 bases, and 12 bases lay in between. CDR3 length: 15 residues. The CDR3 nucleotides read TGTGCCAGCAGTTCAACACGGGACTCCTACAATGAGCAGTTCTTC. Amino acids: CASSSTRDSYNEQFF.

The chain has TRBV28 and TRBJ1-2; no clear D. Germline V gives CDR1 MDHEN, CDR2 SYDVKM. Trimming took 3 bases from V and 8 from J, leaving 16 bases between them. This CDR3 comprises 14 residues. The CDR3 loop reads CASSFVAEVMGYTF. The CDR3 DNA follows: TGTGCCAGCAGTTTTGTTGCGGAGGTCATGGGCTACACCTTC.

The chain is built from TRBV7-9 and TRBJ2-1; 8 bases line up with TRBD2. With 4 bases clipped from V and 1 base from J, the junction kept 15 bases outside the gene matches. The germline V gene has CDR1 SEHNR and CDR2 FQNEAQ (reference sequence). The CDR3 consists of 19 residues. CDR3 sequence reads: CASSSRGAGEGYSYNEQFF. In DNA form, the CDR3 reads TGTGCCAGCAGCTCCAGAGGAGCGGGAGAAGGTTATTCCTACAATGAGCAGTTCTTC. The full variable domain, completed using reference TRBV7-9 and TRBJ2-1, is DTGVSQNPRHKITKRGQNVTFRCDPISEHNRLYWYRQTLGQGPEFLTYFQNEAQLEKSRLLSDRFSAERPKGSFSTLEIQRTEQGDSAMYLCASSSRGAGEGYSYNEQFFGPGTRLTVL.

This chain joins TRBV18 and TRBJ1-2, with D possibly being TRBD1 (6 bases). CDR1 KGHSH and CDR2 LQKENI come from the germline V gene. The CDR3 runs to 16 residues. The germline V and J ends were trimmed by 5 bases and 3 bases, with 19 bases remaining between them. The chain's CDR3 is CASSSIGQRPYYGYTF. The CDR3, as DNA: TGTGCCAGCTCATCCATCGGACAGAGACCTTACTATGGCTACACCTTC.

The J gene is TRBJ2-1, the V gene TRBV7-8; TRBD1 aligns across 7 bases. CDR3 length: 13 amino acids. Trimming removed 6 bases from V and 7 bases from J; junction bases left unmatched: 6. Germline CDR1 reads SGHVS; CDR2 reads FQNEAQ. The CDR3 here is CASSLGTVNEQFF. The DNA of the CDR3 is TGTGCCAGCAGTCTCGGGACAGTTAATGAGCAGTTCTTC.

The CDR3 DNA follows: TGTGCCAGCTCCCGCCTCTCCGGGACAGGGGACTACGAGCAGTACTTC. It yields the protein CASSRLSGTGDYEQYF. The chain combines TRBV27 with TRBJ2-7; the match to TRBD1 covers 10 bases. Germline assignment: CDR1 MNHEY and CDR2 SMNVEV (reference sequence). There are 16 residues in the CDR3. With V trimmed by 8 bases and J by 3 bases, 13 bases remained unmatched.

This clone was counted once. The chain employs TRBV19 and TRBJ2-5; the D gene is possibly TRBD2 (5 bases). V was trimmed by 3 bases and J by 5 bases, leaving 10 bases between them. Per the germline V gene, CDR1 is LNHDA and CDR2 is SQIVND (reference sequence). The CDR3 has 13 amino acids. The CDR3 sequence is CASSIRGWETQYF. The CDR3 DNA reads as TGTGCCAGTAGTATTCGGGGATGGGAGACCCAGTACTTC.

The genes are TRBV30 and TRBJ1-3, with TRBD1 as a possible D gene (6 bases). Germline V gives CDR1 GTSNPN, CDR2 SVGIG (reference sequence). The CDR3 extends over 13 amino acids. Trimming took off 4 bases at V and 4 bases at J, with 11 bases between the two ends. The CDR3 DNA is TGTGCCTGGACGGCGACAGGCGGAAACACCATATATTTT. This encodes CAWTATGGNTIYF.

This clone was found once. V usage is TRBV27 and J usage is TRBJ2-7, with TRBD1 matching 7 bases. Germline V gene data show CDR1 as MNHEY and CDR2 as SMNVEV (reference sequence). The CDR3 length is 13 residues. J was trimmed by 2 bases and V by 4 bases; bases with no gene match: 2. The CDR3 coding sequence is TGTGCCAGCAGTTCCCAGGGGGCCTACGAGCAGTACTTC. Translation gives CASSSQGAYEQYF.

V usage is TRBV19 and J usage is TRBJ2-1; a possible D gene is TRBD2 (6 bases). V lost 6 bases and J 1 base, leaving 22 bases between the germline ends. CDR3 size: 18 residues. Per the germline V gene, CDR1 is LNHDA and CDR2 is SQIVND (reference sequence). The CDR3, as DNA: TGTGCCAGTAGCGGGTTTGGGGGAGGAGGTAGGTCCTACAATGAGCAGTTCTTC. Protein product: CASSGFGGGGRSYNEQFF.

This chain links TRBV28 with TRBJ2-5; D is unresolved. In germline, CDR1 is MDHEN, CDR2 SYDVKM. V lost 6 bases and J 2 bases, leaving 16 bases between the germline ends. The CDR3 contains 15 residues. For the CDR3, the DNA is TGTGCCAGCAGCGCAGGTCGTATCGCGCAAGAGACCCAGTACTTC. As protein: CASSAGRIAQETQYF.

The gene calls are TRBV7-9 and TRBJ1-5; possible D gene TRBD1, 5 bases. Looked up from germline, CDR1 is SEHNR and CDR2 is FQNEAQ (reference sequence). CDR3 length: 12 residues. V lost 1 base and J 7 bases, leaving 5 bases between the germline ends. As DNA, the CDR3 is TGTGCCAGCAGCTTAGAGGGGCAGCCCCAGCATTTT. It is translated as CASSLEGQPQHF.

This clone was counted between two and nine times. J is TRBJ1-5 and V is TRBV28, with 7 bases fitting TRBD1. CDR3 length: 14 residues. V lost 5 bases, J lost 7 bases, and 8 bases stayed unmatched. CDR1 and CDR2 (germline): MDHEN, SYDVKM. CDR3 protein: CASSQGQPRQPQHF. Written as DNA, the CDR3 is TGTGCCAGCAGTCAGGGACAGCCACGCCAGCCCCAGCATTTT. Drawing the rest from reference TRBV28 and TRBJ1-5, the complete variable domain is DVKVTQSSRYLVKRTGEKVFLECVQDMDHENMFWYRQDPGLGLRLIYFSYDVKMKEKGDIPEGYSVSREKKERFSLILESASTNQTSMYLCASSQGQPRQPQHFGDGTRLSIL.

This chain connects TRBV7-6 to TRBJ2-7; 7 positions agree with TRBD2. Germline CDR1 reads SGHVS; CDR2 reads FNYEAQ. V was pared by 5 bases and J by 6 bases, with 16 bases of the junction left unmatched. This CDR3 spans 16 amino acids. As DNA, the CDR3 is TGTGCCAGCAGCGTAAATTCTGGCGGGAGTCAGATCGAGCAGTACTTC. Its protein product is CASSVNSGGSQIEQYF.

The rearrangement joins TRBV3-1 (or the pseudogene TRBV3-2) to TRBJ2-7, with TRBD2 matching 14 bases. Germline assignment: CDR1 LGHDT and CDR2 YNNKEL (reference sequence). The CDR3 spans 20 residues. V was clipped by 4 bases and J by 0 bases; unmatched bases: 14. The CDR3 loop reads CASSPLTGLAGGQGSYEQYF. The CDR3, as DNA: TGTGCCAGCAGCCCGCTAACCGGACTAGCGGGAGGTCAGGGCTCCTACGAGCAGTACTTC.

The chain has TRBV6-2 or TRBV6-3 and TRBJ2-1; D is undetermined. The CDR3 length is 15 residues. V was clipped by 2 bases and J by 0 bases, with 8 bases between them. Per the germline V gene, CDR1 is MNHEY and CDR2 is SVGEGT. This CDR3 reads CASSYRESSYNEQFF. DNA for the CDR3: TGTGCCAGCAGTTACCGCGAGAGCTCCTACAATGAGCAGTTCTTC.

The chain's CDR3 is CASSLAGAPGEQYF. CDR3 nucleotides: TGTGCCAGCAGCCTAGCGGGAGCGCCGGGTGAGCAGTACTTC. This chain links TRBV28 with TRBJ2-7, with 10 bases aligning to TRBD2. V lost 6 bases to trimming and J lost 7 bases; unmatched junction nucleotides: 9. The CDR3 covers 14 residues. Looked up from germline, CDR1 is MDHEN and CDR2 is SYDVKM.

The chain employs TRBV29-1 and TRBJ2-5, with 8 bases aligning to TRBD2. CDR3 length: 16 residues. The trim removed 4 bases at V and 5 bases at J, leaving 15 bases unmatched. The germline V gene encodes CDR1 SQVTM and CDR2 ANQGSEA. CDR3 sequence reads: CSVVFGSGRGWETQYF. The CDR3 DNA reads TGCAGCGTTGTGTTTGGGAGCGGGAGAGGCTGGGAGACCCAGTACTTC.